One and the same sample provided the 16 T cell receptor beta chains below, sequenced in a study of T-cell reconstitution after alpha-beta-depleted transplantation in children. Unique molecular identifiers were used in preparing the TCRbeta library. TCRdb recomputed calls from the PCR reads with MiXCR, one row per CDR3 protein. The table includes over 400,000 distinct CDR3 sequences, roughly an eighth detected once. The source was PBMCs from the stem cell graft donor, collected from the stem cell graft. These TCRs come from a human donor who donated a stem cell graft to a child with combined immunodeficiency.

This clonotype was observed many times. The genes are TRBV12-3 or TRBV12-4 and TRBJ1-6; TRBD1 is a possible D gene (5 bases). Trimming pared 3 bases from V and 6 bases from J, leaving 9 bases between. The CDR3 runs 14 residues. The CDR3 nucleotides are TGTGCCAGCAGTTTTCAGGGAAGTAATTCACCCCTCCACTTT. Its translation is CASSFQGSNSPLHF.

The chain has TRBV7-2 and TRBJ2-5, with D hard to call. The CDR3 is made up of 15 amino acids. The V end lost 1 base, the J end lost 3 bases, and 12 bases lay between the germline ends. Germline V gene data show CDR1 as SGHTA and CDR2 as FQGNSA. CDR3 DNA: TGTGCCAGCAGCTTAGTAGTCAGAAGAGAAGAGACCCAGTACTTC. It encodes CASSLVVRREETQYF.

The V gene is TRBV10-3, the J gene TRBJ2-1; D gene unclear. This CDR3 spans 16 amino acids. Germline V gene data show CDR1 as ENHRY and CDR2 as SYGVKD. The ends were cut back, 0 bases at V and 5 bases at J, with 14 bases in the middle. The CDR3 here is CAISESSGPRNNEQFF. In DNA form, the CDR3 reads TGTGCCATCAGTGAGTCGTCCGGCCCCAGGAACAATGAGCAGTTCTTC.

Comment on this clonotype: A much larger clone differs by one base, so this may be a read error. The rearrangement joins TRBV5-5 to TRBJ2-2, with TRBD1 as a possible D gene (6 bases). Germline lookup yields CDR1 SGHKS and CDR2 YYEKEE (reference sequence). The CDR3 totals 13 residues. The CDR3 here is CASSGQNTGVLFF. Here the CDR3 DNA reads TGTGCCAGCAGCGGACAGAACACCGGGGTGCTGTTTTTT.

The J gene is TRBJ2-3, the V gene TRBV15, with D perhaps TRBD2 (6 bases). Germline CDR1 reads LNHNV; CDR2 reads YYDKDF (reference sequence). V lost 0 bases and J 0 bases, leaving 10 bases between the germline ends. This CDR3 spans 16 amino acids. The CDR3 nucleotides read TGTGCCACCAGCAGAGAGAGGAGCGGGAGCACAGATACGCAGTATTTT. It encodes CATSRERSGSTDTQYF.

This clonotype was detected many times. CDR3 sequence reads: CASSLSPGANTGELFF. The CDR3 nucleotides are TGTGCCAGCAGCTTAAGCCCGGGGGCGAACACCGGGGAGCTGTTTTTT. The chain carries TRBV7-3 and TRBJ2-2; possibly TRBD2 for D (6 bases). The V gene's germline CDR1 is SGHTA and CDR2 FQGTGA. CDR3 size: 16 residues. The germline V and J ends were trimmed by 1 base and 0 bases, with 9 bases remaining between them.

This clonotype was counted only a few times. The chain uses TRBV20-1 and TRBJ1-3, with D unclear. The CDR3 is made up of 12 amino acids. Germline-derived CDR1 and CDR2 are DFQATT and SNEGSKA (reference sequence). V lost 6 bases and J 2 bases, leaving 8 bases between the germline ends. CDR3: CSASFPGNTIYF. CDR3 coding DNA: TGCAGTGCCTCCTTTCCTGGAAACACCATATATTTT.

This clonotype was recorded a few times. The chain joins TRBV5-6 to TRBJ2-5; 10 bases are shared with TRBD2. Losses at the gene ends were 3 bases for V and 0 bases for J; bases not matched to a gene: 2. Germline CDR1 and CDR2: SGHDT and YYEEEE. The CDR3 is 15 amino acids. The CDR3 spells CASSYGLADQETQYF. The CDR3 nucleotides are TGTGCCAGCAGCTACGGACTAGCGGACCAAGAGACCCAGTACTTC.

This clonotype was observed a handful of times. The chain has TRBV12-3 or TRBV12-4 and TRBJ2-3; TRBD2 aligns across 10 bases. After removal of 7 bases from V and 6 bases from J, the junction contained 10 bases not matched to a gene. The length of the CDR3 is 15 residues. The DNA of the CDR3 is TGTGCCAGCACCACCCGGGGACTAGCGAGTGATACGCAGTATTTT. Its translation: CASTTRGLASDTQYF.

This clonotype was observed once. The CDR3 DNA is TGTGCCACCAGCCTACGGCAGCGTAAGGGGGCAGGCGGGAAGGACTACGAGCAGTACTTC. Translated, it gives CATSLRQRKGAGGKDYEQYF. The rearrangement joins TRBV24-1 to TRBJ2-7, with D possibly TRBD1 on 7 matching bases. Germline V gene lookup returns CDR1 KGHDR and CDR2 SFDVKD. Trimming left V 7 bases short and J 3 bases short, with 33 bases between. The CDR3 has 20 residues.

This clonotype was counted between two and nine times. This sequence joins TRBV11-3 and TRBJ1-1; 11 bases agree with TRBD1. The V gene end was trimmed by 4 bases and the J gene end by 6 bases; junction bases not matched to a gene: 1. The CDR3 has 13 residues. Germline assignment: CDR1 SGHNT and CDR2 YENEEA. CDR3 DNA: TGTGCCAGCAGCTCGGGACAGGGGGCTGAAGCTTTCTTT. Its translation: CASSSGQGAEAFF.

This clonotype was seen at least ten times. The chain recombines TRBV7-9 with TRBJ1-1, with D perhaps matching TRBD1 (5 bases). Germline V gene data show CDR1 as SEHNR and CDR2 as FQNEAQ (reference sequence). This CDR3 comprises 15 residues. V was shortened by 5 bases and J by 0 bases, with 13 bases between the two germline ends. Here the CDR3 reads CASSRRTSMNTEAFF. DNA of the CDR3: TGTGCCAGCAGCAGGAGGACAAGTATGAACACTGAAGCTTTCTTT.

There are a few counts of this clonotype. CDR3 in amino acids: CSVEDGGWYTDTQYF. Written as DNA, the CDR3 is TGCAGCGTTGAAGACGGGGGCTGGTACACAGATACGCAGTATTTT. The V call is TRBV29-1, the J call TRBJ2-3, with D perhaps TRBD1 or TRBD2 (6 bases each). This CDR3 has 15 residues. V was cut by 0 bases and J by 2 bases, with 12 bases left in between. Germline V lookup: CDR1 SQVTM, CDR2 ANQGSEA.

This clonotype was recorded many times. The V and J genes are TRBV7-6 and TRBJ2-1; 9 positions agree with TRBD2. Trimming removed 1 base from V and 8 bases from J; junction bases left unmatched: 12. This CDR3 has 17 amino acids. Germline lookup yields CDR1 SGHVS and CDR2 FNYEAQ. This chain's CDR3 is CASSLDLAGELYHEQFF. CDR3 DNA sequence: TGTGCCAGCAGCTTAGATTTAGCGGGAGAGTTGTACCATGAGCAGTTCTTC.

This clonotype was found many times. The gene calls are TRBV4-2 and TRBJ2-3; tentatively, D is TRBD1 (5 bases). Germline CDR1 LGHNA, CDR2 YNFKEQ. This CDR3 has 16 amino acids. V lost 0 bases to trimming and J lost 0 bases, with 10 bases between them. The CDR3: CASSQEDHRSTDTQYF. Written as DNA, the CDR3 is TGTGCCAGCAGCCAAGAAGATCACAGGAGCACAGATACGCAGTATTTT.

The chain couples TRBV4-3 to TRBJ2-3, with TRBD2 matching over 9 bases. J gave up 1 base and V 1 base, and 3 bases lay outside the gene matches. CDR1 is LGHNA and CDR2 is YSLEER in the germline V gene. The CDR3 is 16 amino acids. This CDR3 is CASSQVASGGTDTQYF. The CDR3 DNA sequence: TGCGCCAGCAGCCAAGTCGCTAGCGGGGGCACAGATACGCAGTATTTT.